The sequence of this T cell receptor beta chain was determined in a study of shared clonotypes between healthy human individuals (dated by TCRdb to the early 2020s). With regard to the full study: A few men and two women, aged 18 to 49 years, made up the cohort. For each donor, CD4 naive and CD4 memory were each given three plates, CD8 naive was given two plates, and CD8 memory was given one plate. To estimate repertoire size and how much clonotypes are shared between individuals, the study performed deep sequencing of blood TCR repertoires from a handful of healthy adults. To increase sequencing depth and limit assay-specific biases, different laboratories used diverse techniques to prepare libraries and sequence TCR repertoires. Per donor, leukapheresis produced somewhere between about 0.94 and 9.5 billion PBMCs. Overall results and qualifications from the work: Because the study included only a small number of donors, the genetic and exposure-history diversity represented was limited. Only blood was sampled, and tissue TCR repertoires likely differ from those in blood. Pairwise subsampling indicated that sequencing depth was expected to affect the degree of clonotype sharing among donors. Incomplete sequencing was indicated by rarefaction of sorted-subset datasets, despite the large sequencing depth. Compared with non-shared clonotypes, the clonotypes found in all four sorted-subset donors had higher generation probabilities. Sharing across several donors was observed for roughly 5% of naive CD4, over 3% of naive CD8, about 2.3% of memory CD4, and about 0.38% of memory CD8 clonotypes. Naive subsets generally had larger estimated clonotype richness than memory subsets did.

To note about this clone: Its antigen has not been determined. Per-base quality was not reported, and no clone a single base away is much larger than it.

The donors were healthy, HIV-negative adults with no recently reported acute infections or vaccinations. Only Caucasian adults living in Nashville, Tennessee, USA were represented among the donors. The CD8 memory samples were a combination of magnetically selected CD45RO+ cells and CCR7-negative CD45RA+ effector memory (TemRA) cells. Blood was collected by leukapheresis, and PBMCs were isolated by Ficoll-Histopaque density gradient centrifugation and then cryopreserved in liquid nitrogen vapor phase. Purity and quantity of every magnetically sorted T cell population were checked by analytical flow cytometry. From each sorted fraction, genomic DNA was isolated and quantified by UV absorbance on a Nanodrop 2000c. TCR CDR3 regions were amplified from genomic DNA by multiplex PCR using the deep immunoSEQ assay. Genomic DNA extracted from each cell subset was distributed evenly over all wells of several immunoSEQ 96-well plates, and each plate served as one replicate. Each replicate PCR for sorted subsets received around 200 ng genomic DNA, equal to roughly 30,000 T cell genomes. Purified libraries were quantified with a Qubit 3.0 fluorometer, sized on a Bioanalyzer 2100, and re-quantified with the KAPA Library Quantification kit. Every immunoSEQ 96-well plate was sequenced on a separate single-read 150-cycle Illumina NextSeq 550 flow cell. Per the source publication's procedure: The immunoSEQ output contained only junctional sequences without quality scores, so filtering could not match that applied to full-length reads. To assign V/J genes and CDR3, sequences were annotated using PyIR, a Python wrapper for IgBLAST v1.9, with IMGT germline references. Any read was removed if the V/J assignment was weak (E-value above 1e-6), the CDR3 was missing, or the read contained stop codons, out-of-frame junctions, or ambiguous translated residues. A V3J clonotype was defined by an identical inferred V gene, J gene, and CDR3 amino acid sequence. To compute the percentage overlap between repertoires, the number of shared unique clonotypes was divided by the size of the smaller repertoire. Three approaches were used to assess repertoire richness: RTK rarefaction, the Chao1 estimator, and Recon v2.1 estimates of unobserved clonotypes. Generation probabilities were computed with OLGA for all TCRbeta clonotypes obtained by the gDNA method from several donors. Held by TCRdb, this immuneACCESS table contains in-frame sequences only and omits some clones. Under half of the omission traces to an unresolved V gene where checked; the cause of the rest is unknown. V, J and clone size reflect that table, while D and trimming were determined from the DNA. The sample contains roughly 380,000 clones, around 96% of them found a single time. Of the sample, less than 0.35% falls within the top ten clones.

Sequencing was done on a sample of memory CD8+ T cells sorted from blood. The cell subset or site label corresponds to: CD45RO+ cells pooled with CCR7-negative TemRA cells. The sequence was obtained from a man between 25 and 39 years old in good health.

The CDR3 reads as follows: CAWSVQTGLGQPQHF. The nucleotide sequence is TGTGCCTGGAGTGTACAGACAGGGTTAGGTCAGCCCCAGCATTTT. The sequence joins TRBV30 to TRBJ1-5, with 7 bases matching TRBD1. Germline trimming: 0 bases from V, 6 bases from J; junction bases outside gene matches: 8. CDR1 and CDR2 are drawn from the germline V gene (reference sequence): GTSNPN, SVGIG. The CDR3 goes from the cysteine to the phenylalanine over 15 residues. Left in the record is the CDR3 DNA by itself, 45 bases read in frame from the first base.